This TCR beta chain came from a study of low-dose radiotherapy and immunotherapy resistance in tumors. Study-level background: Treatment of Cohort 1 consisted of 0.5 Gy per fraction every 2 weeks, adding up to 6.5 Gy. For four cycles from cycle 1 day 1, patients took 300 mg oral aspirin daily.

Priming of first-strand cDNA relied on TRAV- and TRBV-specific primers (covering alpha and beta chains). PCR amplification of the TCRs was performed with Phusion for 20 to 25 PCR cycles, and it relied on a constant-region primer together with a V-primer adapter. TCRdb fed the reads into MiXCR, producing one record per CDR3 protein. Here the sample spans more than 70,000 distinct CDR3 sequences, roughly 19% being singletons. The CDR3 loop spans 15 amino acids. Trimming left V 6 bases short and J 8 bases short, with 22 bases between. Looked up from germline, CDR1 is MNHGY and CDR2 is SAAAGT. As to time point: after trial treatment. Indicated treatment: LDRT plus nivolumab, ipilimumab, low-dose cyclophosphamide and aspirin (RACIN trial). Donors were dosed with nivolumab and ipilimumab; they also received aspirin, low-dose cyclophosphamide and low-dose radiotherapy.

The specimen was PBMCs, collected after low-dose radiotherapy plus immunotherapy. The rearrangement links TRBV6-8 to TRBJ1-2; D may be TRBD1 (6 bases). The receptor was derived from a female donor with ovarian cancer. The CDR3 loop is CASSHRAQGSGGYTF. The CDR3 coding sequence is TGTGCCAGCAGCCACCGCGCTCAGGGGTCAGGGGGCTACACCTTC.